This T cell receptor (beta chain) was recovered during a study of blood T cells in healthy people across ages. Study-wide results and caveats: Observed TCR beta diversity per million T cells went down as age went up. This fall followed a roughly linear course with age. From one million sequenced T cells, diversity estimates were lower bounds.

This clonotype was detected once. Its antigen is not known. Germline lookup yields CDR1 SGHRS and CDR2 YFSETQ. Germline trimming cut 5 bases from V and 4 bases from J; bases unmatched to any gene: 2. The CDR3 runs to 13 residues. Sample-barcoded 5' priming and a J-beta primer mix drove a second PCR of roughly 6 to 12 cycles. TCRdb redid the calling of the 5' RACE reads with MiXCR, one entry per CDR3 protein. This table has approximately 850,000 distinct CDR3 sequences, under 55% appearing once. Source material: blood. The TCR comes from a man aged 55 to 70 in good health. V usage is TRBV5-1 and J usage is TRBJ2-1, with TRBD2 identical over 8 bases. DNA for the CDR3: TGCGCCAGCAGGACTAGCGAGTACAATGAGCAGTTCTTC. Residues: CASRTSEYNEQFF. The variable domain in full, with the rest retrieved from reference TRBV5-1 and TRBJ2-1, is KAGVTQTPRYLIKTRGQQVTLSCSPISGHRSVSWYQQTPGQGLQFLFEYFSETQRNKGNFPGRFSGRQFSNSRSEMNVSTLELGDSALYLCASRTSEYNEQFFGPGTRLTVL.